This T cell receptor (beta chain) was recovered during a study of blood T cell repertoires in COVID-19. In the study overall: In each case, the material was cDNA or gDNA derived from T cells, B-cell-depleted T cells, or PBMCs.

Per the original data handling: Reference gene primer amplification in the assay estimated nucleated cell counts. The data were produced by immunoSEQ multiplex PCR, yet TCRdb's version contains in-frame clones alone and is incomplete. The V and J calls and clone size are taken from that table; D and trimming were inferred from the DNA. The sample contains about 280,000 clones, approximately 90% of which appear only once. The CDR3 extends over 13 amino acids. Germline values: CDR1 MNHEY, CDR2 SVGAGI. Between the trimmed V and J ends, which lost 6 bases and 4 bases, there was a span of 12 bases. The sample consisted of peripheral blood. This receptor was taken from a man aged 40-50 years with acute or convalescent COVID-19. The V gene is TRBV6-5, the J gene TRBJ1-2, with D maybe TRBD1 (5 bases). The CDR3 is CASRRGTAYGYTF. CDR3 bases: TGTGCCAGCAGACGGGGGACTGCCTATGGCTACACCTTC.